The next 28 T cell receptor beta chains were all read from a single sample in a study of cytomegalovirus exposure and HLA in healthy donors. Amplification used 60 Vbeta primers and 13 Jbeta primers. The table came from immunoSEQ multiplex PCR; TCRdb's copy has only in-frame clones and leaves some out. The data contain about 200,000 clones, almost 80% of them singletons. Sequenced sample: PBMCs. These TCRs come from a male donor in good health and CMV-seronegative.

The V gene is TRBV19, the J gene TRBJ2-4, with a weak D call TRBD2 (5 bases). This CDR3 has 14 residues. Trimming shortened V by 3 bases and J by 11 bases, and 17 bases separated the two germline ends. In germline, CDR1 is LNHDA, CDR2 SQIVND (reference sequence). The CDR3 here is CASSMGDPREVQYF. Written as DNA, the CDR3 is TGTGCCAGTAGTATGGGAGACCCGCGAGAAGTTCAGTACTTC.

The count of this clone is one. The chain employs TRBV7-2 and TRBJ1-5, with a possible D match to TRBD1 (5 bases). The V and J ends lost 5 bases and 11 bases respectively, with 28 bases between them. CDR1 SGHTA and CDR2 FQGNSA come from the germline V gene. The CDR3 totals 17 residues. The CDR3 DNA is TGTGCCAGCAGCCCAGGATTTCAGGGAACCGCCATCAAGACCCAGCATTTT. Protein sequence: CASSPGFQGTAIKTQHF. The variable domain in full, with the rest retrieved from reference TRBV7-2 and TRBJ1-5, is GAGVSQSPSNKVTEKGKDVELRCDPISGHTALYWYRQSLGQGLEFLIYFQGNSAPDKSGLPSDRFSAERTGGSVSTLTIQRTQQEDSAVYLCASSPGFQGTAIKTQHFGDGTRLSIL.

The rearrangement uses TRBV18 and TRBJ2-5; TRBD2 matches 14 bases. V was clipped by 6 bases and J by 1 base; unmatched bases: 4. This CDR3 contains 16 residues. The germline gives CDR1 KGHSH, CDR2 LQKENI. The DNA of the CDR3 is TGTGCCAGCTCCGGACTAGCGGGGGGATCCCAAGAGACCCAGTACTTC. This encodes CASSGLAGGSQETQYF.

About this clone: One end of the junction fails to match germline, which may point to a read error. The chain's CDR3 is CSSSFPPYREGETQYF. The CDR3 coding sequence is TGTTCCAGCAGCTTCCCCCCCTACAGGGAAGGAGAGACCCAGTACTTC. The rearrangement uses TRBV7-9 and TRBJ2-5; TRBD1 is a possible D gene (6 bases). Germline CDR1 SEHNR, CDR2 FQNEAQ (reference sequence). The CDR3 is 16 residues long.

This clone was seen a single time. The J gene is TRBJ2-7, the V gene TRBV5-1, with 11 bases matching TRBD2. The CDR3 contains 15 residues. CDR1 is SGHRS, CDR2 YFSETQ, per germline. V lost 4 bases to trimming and J lost 5 bases; unmatched junction nucleotides: 8. The CDR3 protein is CASSQLAGAGDEQYF. The CDR3 coding sequence is TGCGCCAGCAGCCAACTAGCGGGAGCGGGCGACGAGCAGTACTTC.

This clone was observed once. The rearrangement links TRBV6-5 to TRBJ1-1, with D perhaps matching TRBD1 (6 bases). This CDR3 comprises 14 residues. V dropped 5 bases and J dropped 5 bases, with 15 bases sitting between them. The germline V gene has CDR1 MNHEY and CDR2 SVGAGI. The CDR3 region is CASSHLEGGTEAFF. In DNA form, the CDR3 reads TGTGCCAGCAGTCACCTGGAGGGGGGGACTGAAGCTTTCTTT.

The V call is TRBV27, the J call TRBJ1-1; 7 positions match TRBD1. V dropped 6 bases and J dropped 1; count of bases not matched to a gene: 11. The V gene's germline CDR1 is MNHEY and CDR2 SMNVEV (reference sequence). CDR3 length: 16 amino acids. The CDR3 region is CASSYGQAEGNTEAFF. The CDR3 DNA is TGTGCCAGCAGCTATGGACAGGCCGAGGGGAACACTGAAGCTTTCTTT.

This clone has just a few counts. The chain recombines TRBV6-4 with TRBJ2-3, with 7 bases that match TRBD2. V lost 2 bases, J lost 1 base, and 0 bases stayed unmatched. This CDR3 comprises 14 residues. Looked up from germline, CDR1 is MRHNA and CDR2 is SNTAGT. The CDR3 region is CASSDAGGTDTQYF. The DNA for the CDR3 is TGTGCCAGCAGTGACGCGGGGGGCACAGATACGCAGTATTTT.

The chain employs TRBV5-6 and TRBJ1-1; no firm D call. V gave up 0 bases and J gave up 4 bases, with 10 bases separating them. The germline V gene has CDR1 SGHDT and CDR2 YYEEEE. The CDR3 runs to 14 residues. CDR3 DNA sequence: TGTGCCAGCAGCTTGGGCCGACTGGGCACTGAAGCTTTCTTT. This codes for CASSLGRLGTEAFF.

The V call is TRBV13, the J call TRBJ2-1, with 12 bases matching TRBD2. V lost 5 bases to trimming and J lost 4 bases; unmatched junction nucleotides: 6. Germline lookup yields CDR1 PRHDT and CDR2 FYEKMQ (reference sequence). The CDR3 consists of 16 residues. The CDR3 sequence: CASSGYGTSGYNEQFF. The CDR3 coding sequence is TGTGCCAGCAGCGGCTACGGGACTAGCGGGTACAATGAGCAGTTCTTC.

The chain combines TRBV5-1 with TRBJ2-7; 8 bases fit TRBD1. The germline CDR1 and CDR2 sequences are SGHRS and YFSETQ. The CDR3 is 15 residues long. Trimming at V came to 0 bases and at J to 3 bases, leaving 5 bases not matched to a gene. CDR3 DNA sequence: TGCGCCAGCAGCTTGGGGCAGGGGGCAGTCTACGAGCAGTACTTC. It translates to CASSLGQGAVYEQYF.

The V call is TRBV11-2, the J call TRBJ2-7; D ambiguous. CDR3 length: 15 amino acids. CDR1 and CDR2 (germline): SGHAT, FQNNGV. V dropped 5 bases and J dropped 2 bases, with 16 bases sitting between them. The CDR3 bases are TGTGCCAGCAGCCTGGCCAGAGGTGCCCCCTACGAGCAGTACTTC. Its protein is CASSLARGAPYEQYF.

This clone was recorded a few times. CDR3 sequence: CASSPQGAPQPQHF. In nucleotides, the CDR3 is TGTGCCAGCAGTCCTCAGGGGGCGCCTCAGCCCCAGCATTTT. J is TRBJ1-5 and V is TRBV2; 8 positions match TRBD1. J was trimmed by 6 bases and V by 5 bases; bases with no gene match: 6. Germline CDR1 reads SNHLY; CDR2 reads FYNNEI. The CDR3 has 14 amino acids.

The V call is TRBV5-1, the J call TRBJ2-7; 11 bases match TRBD1. The trim removed 3 bases at V and 2 bases at J, leaving 1 base unmatched. Germline values: CDR1 SGHRS, CDR2 YFSETQ. This CDR3 has 14 amino acids. The CDR3: CASSWGQGAYEQYF. CDR3 coding DNA: TGCGCCAGCAGCTGGGGACAGGGGGCCTACGAGCAGTACTTC. Together with reference TRBV5-1 and TRBJ2-7, the CDR3 gives the full variable domain: KAGVTQTPRYLIKTRGQQVTLSCSPISGHRSVSWYQQTPGQGLQFLFEYFSETQRNKGNFPGRFSGRQFSNSRSEMNVSTLELGDSALYLCASSWGQGAYEQYFGPGTRLTVT.

The rearrangement links TRBV19 to TRBJ2-7, with D perhaps matching TRBD1 (5 bases). The germline V and J ends were trimmed by 10 bases and 4 bases, with 14 bases remaining between them. The CDR3 consists of 12 residues. The germline V gene has CDR1 LNHDA and CDR2 SQIVND (reference sequence). In DNA, the CDR3 is TGTGCCACCTCGACAGCTTCATACGAGCAGTACTTC. It translates to CATSTASYEQYF. The variable domain in full, with the rest retrieved from reference TRBV19 and TRBJ2-7, is DGGITQSPKYLFRKEGQNVTLSCEQNLNHDAMYWYRQDPGQGLRLIYYSQIVNDFQKGDIAEGYSVSREKKESFPLTVTSAQKNPTAFYLCATSTASYEQYFGPGTRLTVT.

The genes are TRBV7-3 and TRBJ2-1; 10 nucleotides match TRBD2. Germline CDR1 SGHTA, CDR2 FQGTGA. V shed 2 bases and J 6 bases; nucleotides not matched to a gene: 4. The length of the CDR3 is 15 residues. CDR3 nucleotide sequence: TGTGCCAGCAGCTTATTATCTAGCGGGGGCAATGAGCAGTTCTTC. Encoded protein: CASSLLSSGGNEQFF.

This clone showed up just a few times. V gene TRBV7-8 combines with J gene TRBJ1-2, with D tentatively TRBD1 (5 bases). CDR1 is SGHVS, CDR2 FQNEAQ, per germline. V shed 5 bases and J shed 4 bases, with 11 bases lying between them. This CDR3 is 13 amino acids long. The CDR3 loop is CASSPREGYGYTF. In DNA, the CDR3 is TGTGCCAGCAGCCCCAGGGAGGGCTATGGCTACACCTTC. Drawing the rest from reference TRBV7-8 and TRBJ1-2, the complete variable domain is GAGVSQSPRYKVAKRGQDVALRCDPISGHVSLFWYQQALGQGPEFLTYFQNEAQLDKSGLPSDRFFAERPEGSVSTLKIQRTQQEDSAVYLCASSPREGYGYTFGSGTRLTVV.

The chain combines TRBV7-2 with TRBJ1-3; D is ambiguous. Germline V gives CDR1 SGHTA, CDR2 FQGNSA. This CDR3 has 13 amino acids. Trimming pared 3 bases from V and 3 bases from J, leaving 6 bases between. Here the CDR3 reads CASSLYSGNTIYF. CDR3 nucleotide sequence: TGTGCCAGCAGCTTGTACAGTGGAAACACCATATATTTT. The whole variable domain, remainder taken from reference TRBV7-2 and TRBJ1-3, is GAGVSQSPSNKVTEKGKDVELRCDPISGHTALYWYRQSLGQGLEFLIYFQGNSAPDKSGLPSDRFSAERTGGSVSTLTIQRTQQEDSAVYLCASSLYSGNTIYFGEGSWLTVV.

This chain links TRBV28 with TRBJ2-3, with D perhaps matching TRBD1 (5 bases). The CDR3 length is 16 residues. Germline CDR1 is MDHEN and CDR2 is SYDVKM. V was shortened by 6 bases and J by 2 bases, with 18 bases between the two germline ends. CDR3 coding DNA: TGTGCCAGCAGCCTTCGAGACAGCCCTTCCACAGATACGCAGTATTTT. Translating gives CASSLRDSPSTDTQYF.

The J gene is TRBJ1-2, the V gene TRBV27, with D tentatively TRBD1 (6 bases). Trimming shortened V by 5 bases and J by 2 bases, and 12 bases separated the two germline ends. The CDR3 loop spans 14 amino acids. In germline, CDR1 is MNHEY, CDR2 SMNVEV (reference sequence). This chain's CDR3 is CASSPNGQNYGYTF. CDR3 sequence (DNA): TGTGCCAGCAGTCCGAACGGACAGAACTATGGCTACACCTTC.

J is TRBJ2-5 and V is TRBV13, with a weak D call TRBD1 (5 bases). The V end was cut by 3 bases, the J end by 2 bases, with 7 bases between. CDR1 is PRHDT and CDR2 is FYEKMQ in the germline V gene (reference sequence). The CDR3 length is 13 residues. The CDR3 loop is CASSFRQQETQYF. DNA of the CDR3: TGTGCCAGCAGCTTTAGACAGCAAGAGACCCAGTACTTC.

V usage is TRBV6-5 and J usage is TRBJ2-3, with TRBD2 matching over 8 bases. Germline V CDR1 and CDR2: MNHEY, SVGAGI. V lost 3 bases, J lost 10 bases, and 6 bases stayed unmatched. This CDR3 is 13 amino acids long. The CDR3, as DNA: TGTGCCAGCAGTTATAAGACCGGGGGGGCGCAGTATTTT. This encodes CASSYKTGGAQYF.

In the case of this clone: Other DNA sequences in the same sample also yield this CDR3. The chain joins TRBV27 to TRBJ1-2; D unclear. CDR3 size: 13 residues. CDR1 is MNHEY, CDR2 SMNVEV, per germline (reference sequence). V lost 3 bases, J lost 2 bases, and 7 bases lay in between. The CDR3: CASSFEGNYGYTF. The CDR3 nucleotides are TGTGCCAGCAGTTTCGAGGGAAACTATGGCTACACCTTC.

The chain couples TRBV7-3 to TRBJ2-1; 8 nucleotides align to TRBD2. The CDR3 has 16 amino acids. The junction had 6 bases not matched to a gene; V was cut back by 2 bases and J by 3 bases. Germline V gives CDR1 SGHTA, CDR2 FQGTGA. The CDR3 loop is CASSLSGGGYYNEQFF. The CDR3 region has the DNA TGTGCCAGCAGCTTATCCGGCGGGGGGTACTACAATGAGCAGTTCTTC.

The rearrangement uses TRBV30 and TRBJ2-6; 10 positions match TRBD1. The germline V gene encodes CDR1 GTSNPN and CDR2 SVGIG (reference sequence). J gave up 2 bases and V 5 bases, and 6 bases lay outside the gene matches. This CDR3 region has 16 residues. The CDR3 nucleotides are TGTGCCTGGCTCGGGACAGGGGTCGCTGGGGCCAACGTCCTGACTTTC. The encoded protein is CAWLGTGVAGANVLTF.

V and J are TRBV5-4 and TRBJ2-1; 7 nucleotides line up with TRBD1. J gave up 8 bases and V 5 bases, and 7 bases lay outside the gene matches. CDR3 length: 13 amino acids. Germline V lookup: CDR1 SGHNT, CDR2 YYREEE (reference sequence). In nucleotides, the CDR3 is TGTGCCAGCAGTCCCGGACAGGCCCATGAGCAGTTCTTC. Protein: CASSPGQAHEQFF. Using reference TRBV5-4 and TRBJ2-1 for the parts outside the CDR3, the full variable domain is ETGVTQSPTHLIKTRGQQVTLRCSSQSGHNTVSWYQQALGQGPQFIFQYYREEENGRGNFPPRFSGLQFPNYSSELNVNALELDDSALYLCASSPGQAHEQFFGPGTRLTVL.

This chain connects TRBV19 to TRBJ1-5, with D perhaps matching TRBD1 (6 bases). Trimming took 4 bases from V and 5 from J, leaving 15 bases between them. The CDR3 loop spans 15 amino acids. CDR1 is LNHDA and CDR2 is SQIVND in the germline V gene (reference sequence). The CDR3 DNA reads as TGTGCCAGTAGTACCCGGGGCAGGGGTGATCAGCCCCAGCATTTT. Translated: CASSTRGRGDQPQHF.

This chain connects TRBV6-6 to TRBJ2-7; 10 nucleotides match TRBD1. CDR3 length: 14 residues. Germline V gene lookup returns CDR1 MNHNY and CDR2 SVGAGI (reference sequence). The V segment lost 8 bases and the J segment 5 bases; nucleotides outside the gene matches: 9. The CDR3: CASEMGQGKNEQYF. CDR3 bases: TGTGCCAGCGAGATGGGACAGGGGAAAAACGAGCAGTACTTC.